The sequence of this T cell receptor beta chain was determined in a study of blood T cell repertoires in COVID-19. At the level of the study: Researchers got acute and convalescent COVID-19 samples from the United States, Italy and Spain.

Followed over time, Seattle patients had been enrolled while infection was active. The CDR3 spans 15 residues. With V trimmed by 5 bases and J by 7 bases, 13 bases remained unmatched. Germline CDR1 reads SEHNR; CDR2 reads FQNEAQ (reference sequence). This clone appeared a few times. Libraries were prepared by immunoSEQ multiplex PCR; TCRdb keeps only in-frame clonotypes and omits some of them. The table lists around 280,000 clones, about 88% of them singletons. This TCR was recovered from a woman in her thirties with COVID-19, enrolled during active disease. The chain employs TRBV7-9 and TRBJ1-1, with 7 positions matching TRBD1. The sample comprised peripheral blood. The CDR3 here is CASSPRQGLGYEAFF. The CDR3 DNA reads as TGTGCCAGCAGCCCAAGACAGGGCCTAGGTTATGAAGCTTTCTTT.